The 27 T cell receptor beta chains below come from one sample, sequenced in a study of cytotoxic CD8 clonotypes in ibrutinib-treated CLL. The table came from immunoSEQ multiplex PCR; TCRdb's copy has only in-frame clones and leaves some out. The table includes 55,000 to 85,000 clones, 90% detected once. The specimen was PBMCs, collected after 12 months of ibrutinib treatment. All receptors derive from a human donor with chronic lymphocytic leukemia.

CDR3 sequence reads: CASSLGAGTTQYF. The CDR3 nucleotides are TGTGCCAGCAGCCTGGGGGCAGGGACGACCCAGTACTTC. The V call is TRBV7-6, the J call TRBJ2-5, with a tentative D call TRBD1 (6 bases). V was cut by 5 bases and J by 7 bases, with 14 bases left in between. This CDR3 region has 13 residues. Germline V gene data show CDR1 as SGHVS and CDR2 as FNYEAQ.

This clone appeared a single time. V is TRBV27 and J is TRBJ2-3; TRBD2 agrees at 10 bases. The CDR3 extends over 18 amino acids. Germline CDR1 is MNHEY and CDR2 is SMNVEV (reference sequence). The J segment lost 5 bases and the V segment lost 4 bases, leaving 15 bases of the junction unmatched. The CDR3 DNA is TGTGCCAGCAGTTCCTACCTTCTAGCGGGAGACCTGGTAGATACGCAGTATTTT. The encoded protein is CASSSYLLAGDLVDTQYF.

A single count supports this clone. The chain couples TRBV7-2 to TRBJ2-7; D may be TRBD1 (6 bases). The V and J ends lost 4 bases and 3 bases respectively, with 25 bases between them. Germline lookup yields CDR1 SGHTA and CDR2 FQGNSA. This CDR3 has 18 residues. The CDR3 protein is CASSSRPSQGHLLYEQYF. The CDR3 DNA is TGTGCCAGCAGCTCCCGGCCAAGCCAGGGACACTTACTCTACGAGCAGTACTTC.

The rearrangement links TRBV19 to TRBJ2-1; D not certain. The CDR3 has 15 residues. Trimming pared 10 bases from V and 3 bases from J, leaving 19 bases between. The V gene's germline CDR1 is LNHDA and CDR2 SQIVND (reference sequence). The CDR3 loop is CATQPPSLGYNEQFF. In DNA form, the CDR3 reads TGTGCCACACAACCCCCCTCCCTCGGCTACAATGAGCAGTTCTTC. Looking up the rest from reference TRBV19 and TRBJ2-1 gives the full variable domain: DGGITQSPKYLFRKEGQNVTLSCEQNLNHDAMYWYRQDPGQGLRLIYYSQIVNDFQKGDIAEGYSVSREKKESFPLTVTSAQKNPTAFYLCATQPPSLGYNEQFFGPGTRLTVL.

The gene calls are TRBV14 and TRBJ1-2, with unresolved D. V was pared by 5 bases and J by 8 bases, with 12 bases between. This CDR3 comprises 12 residues. The germline gives CDR1 SGHDN, CDR2 FVKESK. CDR3 in amino acids: CASSKGLGGYTF. CDR3 in DNA: TGTGCCAGCAGCAAAGGACTCGGGGGCTACACCTTC. Looking up the rest from reference TRBV14 and TRBJ1-2 gives the full variable domain: EAGVTQFPSHSVIEKGQTVTLRCDPISGHDNLYWYRRVMGKEIKFLLHFVKESKQDESGMPNNRFLAERTGGTYSTLKVQPAELEDSGVYFCASSKGLGGYTFGSGTRLTVV.

This chain connects TRBV19 to TRBJ2-1; 9 bases line up with TRBD2. V shed 10 bases, J shed 12 bases, and the junction held 19 bases outside the gene matches. CDR1 is LNHDA, CDR2 SQIVND, per germline (reference sequence). The CDR3 is 15 residues long. The CDR3 region has the DNA TGTGCCACCTCATCAGGGGCGGGAGGGTTTCGGGGGCAGTTCTTC. Its translation: CATSSGAGGFRGQFF.

V usage is TRBV6-5 and J usage is TRBJ1-1, with D possibly being TRBD1 (5 bases). This CDR3 has 14 residues. V was trimmed by 2 bases and J by 5 bases, leaving 12 bases between them. The germline CDR1 and CDR2 sequences are MNHEY and SVGAGI. The CDR3, as DNA: TGTGCCAGCAGTTACGAGGGGACGGGGACTGAAGCTTTCTTT. Protein product: CASSYEGTGTEAFF.

The chain combines TRBV7-9 with TRBJ1-2; D gene ambiguous. Germline V gives CDR1 SEHNR, CDR2 FQNEAQ (reference sequence). The CDR3 loop spans 15 amino acids. Trimming pared 5 bases from V and 3 bases from J, leaving 16 bases between. Written as DNA, the CDR3 is TGTGCCAGCAGCCCCTCACGGACGCCTTACTATGGCTACACCTTC. Protein sequence: CASSPSRTPYYGYTF.

The chain carries TRBV6-1 and TRBJ2-7, with D hard to call. Germline CDR1 is MNHNS and CDR2 is SASEGT. V lost 6 bases and J lost 3, with 3 bases in between. This CDR3 is built from 10 residues. Written as DNA, the CDR3 is TGTGCCAGCAGCGGCTACGAGCAGTACTTC. This translates into CASSGYEQYF.

The chain employs TRBV9 and TRBJ1-2; 8 bases map to TRBD1. CDR1 is SGDLS and CDR2 is YYNGEE in the germline V gene. V lost 3 bases to trimming and J lost 3 bases; unmatched junction nucleotides: 7. The CDR3 loop spans 15 amino acids. The CDR3 nucleotides read TGTGCCAGCAGCGCCAGGTCAGGGGGCGACTATGGCTACACCTTC. This codes for CASSARSGGDYGYTF.

In nucleotides, the CDR3 is TGTGCCAGCAGCCCCGGTCAAGCGGGAGGACCGTACGAGCAGTACTTC. Translating it yields CASSPGQAGGPYEQYF. The rearrangement links TRBV11-1 to TRBJ2-7; the match to TRBD2 covers 9 bases. In germline, CDR1 is SGHAT, CDR2 FQDESV (reference sequence). This CDR3 has 16 residues. After removal of 5 bases from V and 4 bases from J, the junction contained 12 bases not matched to a gene.

The gene calls are TRBV28 and TRBJ1-4, with TRBD1 as a possible D gene (5 bases). The germline V gene has CDR1 MDHEN and CDR2 SYDVKM. CDR3 length: 14 amino acids. Trimming took 6 bases from V and 4 from J, leaving 12 bases between them. CDR3 sequence: CASSRAGNNEKLFF. The CDR3 DNA is TGTGCCAGCAGCCGAGCAGGGAATAATGAAAAACTGTTTTTT.

The V and J genes are TRBV29-1 and TRBJ2-7; 8 nucleotides line up with TRBD1. CDR3 length: 14 residues. After removal of 3 bases from V and 2 bases from J, the junction contained 6 bases not matched to a gene. Germline lookup yields CDR1 SQVTM and CDR2 ANQGSEA. The CDR3 loop reads CSVESPGGTYEQYF. The CDR3 nucleotides are TGCAGCGTTGAGTCTCCAGGGGGCACCTACGAGCAGTACTTC.

This clone has a single count. The J gene is TRBJ2-7, the V gene TRBV7-2, with D perhaps TRBD2 (6 bases). Trimming cost V 2 bases and J 2 bases, with 10 bases left between them. CDR1 and CDR2 (germline): SGHTA, FQGNSA. The CDR3 runs to 14 residues. The CDR3, as DNA: TGTGCCAGCAGCTTAAATGCGGGACCCTACGAGCAGTACTTC. Translating gives CASSLNAGPYEQYF.

This chain connects TRBV5-4 to TRBJ2-1; 8 nucleotides align to TRBD2. The V segment lost 2 bases and the J segment 9 bases; nucleotides outside the gene matches: 10. The CDR3 has 15 amino acids. Germline lookup yields CDR1 SGHNT and CDR2 YYREEE (reference sequence). This CDR3 is CASSFSRGRQGEQFF. CDR3 DNA: TGTGCCAGCAGCTTTTCTCGCGGGAGGCAAGGTGAGCAGTTCTTC. Combining the CDR3 with reference TRBV5-4 and TRBJ2-1 gives the whole variable domain ETGVTQSPTHLIKTRGQQVTLRCSSQSGHNTVSWYQQALGQGPQFIFQYYREEENGRGNFPPRFSGLQFPNYSSELNVNALELDDSALYLCASSFSRGRQGEQFFGPGTRLTVL.

The gene calls are TRBV20-1 and TRBJ1-3; no definite D call. Looked up from germline, CDR1 is DFQATT and CDR2 is SNEGSKA (reference sequence). V gave up 6 bases and J gave up 1 base, with 4 bases separating them. The length of the CDR3 is 11 residues. In DNA, the CDR3 is TGCAGTGCCAAATCTGGAAACACCATATATTTT. Its translation is CSAKSGNTIYF.

The V gene is TRBV6-5, the J gene TRBJ2-4; tentatively, D is TRBD1 or TRBD2 (5 bases each). Trimming stripped 6 bases from V and 0 bases from J, with 12 bases between. CDR3 size: 15 residues. Germline lookup yields CDR1 MNHEY and CDR2 SVGAGI. CDR3 bases: TGTGCCAGCAGCCGGGACCCCTCAGCCAAAAACATTCAGTACTTC. This sequence encodes CASSRDPSAKNIQYF.

The V and J genes are TRBV14 and TRBJ2-7; D gene uncertain. This CDR3 spans 15 amino acids. Deletions cut 5 bases from V and 2 bases from J, with 16 bases between. Germline CDR1 is SGHDN and CDR2 is FVKESK. The CDR3: CASSKSYHNPYEQYF. CDR3 DNA: TGTGCCAGCAGCAAATCATATCACAACCCCTACGAGCAGTACTTC. Looking up the rest from reference TRBV14 and TRBJ2-7 gives the full variable domain: EAGVTQFPSHSVIEKGQTVTLRCDPISGHDNLYWYRRVMGKEIKFLLHFVKESKQDESGMPNNRFLAERTGGTYSTLKVQPAELEDSGVYFCASSKSYHNPYEQYFGPGTRLTVT.

In this sample, this clone turned up once. This chain links TRBV21-1 with TRBJ1-5. TRBV21-1 counts as a pseudogene. This CDR3 is 15 amino acids long. The CDR3 spells CASSKEEGGGQPQHF. The CDR3 bases are TGTGCCAGCAGCAAAGAAGAAGGAGGGGGTCAGCCCCAGCATTTT.

This clone was found a few times. V gene TRBV19 combines with J gene TRBJ1-1, with D possibly being TRBD1 (5 bases). V was trimmed by 1 base and J by 4 bases, leaving 16 bases between them. Germline CDR1 is LNHDA and CDR2 is SQIVND (reference sequence). The CDR3 consists of 16 residues. The CDR3 sequence: CASSIGFVTDGTEAFF. The CDR3 DNA reads as TGTGCCAGTAGTATAGGGTTCGTGACAGATGGCACTGAAGCTTTCTTT.

The rearrangement joins TRBV29-1 to TRBJ1-1, with D possibly matching TRBD1 (6 bases). V gave up 5 bases and J gave up 5 bases, with 15 bases separating them. CDR1 and CDR2 (germline): SQVTM, ANQGSEA. The CDR3 runs 13 residues. CDR3 in amino acids: CSVHRSGQTEAFF. CDR3 in DNA: TGCAGCGTTCACCGATCGGGACAAACTGAAGCTTTCTTT.

The chain has TRBV5-1 and TRBJ1-1; unclear D gene. Germline CDR1 is SGHRS and CDR2 is YFSETQ. The V end was cut by 1 base, the J end by 3 bases, with 4 bases between. The CDR3 covers 12 residues. The CDR3 DNA reads TGCGCCAGCAGCTTGATAGACACTGAAGCTTTCTTT. It yields the protein CASSLIDTEAFF.

The CDR3 sequence: CASSLGQGIFGGYTF. CDR3 nucleotide sequence: TGTGCCAGCAGCTTGGGGCAGGGCATCTTCGGAGGCTACACCTTC. V and J are TRBV7-2 and TRBJ1-2; tentatively, D is TRBD1 (5 bases). This CDR3 region has 15 residues. V gave up 3 bases and J gave up 8 bases, with 19 bases separating them. Germline CDR1 SGHTA, CDR2 FQGNSA. Based on the CDR3 plus reference TRBV7-2 and TRBJ1-2, the full variable domain is GAGVSQSPSNKVTEKGKDVELRCDPISGHTALYWYRQSLGQGLEFLIYFQGNSAPDKSGLPSDRFSAERTGGSVSTLTIQRTQQEDSAVYLCASSLGQGIFGGYTFGSGTRLTVV.

The rearrangement uses TRBV9 and TRBJ1-2; 9 bases are shared with TRBD1. The CDR3 totals 17 residues. The trim removed 0 bases at V and 6 bases at J, leaving 12 bases unmatched. Germline CDR1 SGDLS, CDR2 YYNGEE. The CDR3 bases are TGTGCCAGCAGCGTAGCAAGGGACAGGGAGAGGGAGCATGGCTACACCTTC. Amino acid sequence: CASSVARDREREHGYTF.

The J gene is TRBJ2-2, the V gene TRBV7-2, with 8 bases lining up with TRBD1. The trim removed 11 bases at V and 1 base at J, leaving 9 bases unmatched. The CDR3 is 15 residues long. CDR1 and CDR2 (germline): SGHTA, FQGNSA. The DNA for the CDR3 is TGTGCCGGGGACTCCGGGACAGGGAACACCGGGGAGCTGTTTTTT. Its protein product is CAGDSGTGNTGELFF. Complete variable domain (other parts from reference TRBV7-2 and TRBJ2-2): GAGVSQSPSNKVTEKGKDVELRCDPISGHTALYWYRQSLGQGLEFLIYFQGNSAPDKSGLPSDRFSAERTGGSVSTLTIQRTQQEDSAVYLCAGDSGTGNTGELFFGEGSRLTVL.

The gene calls are TRBV28 and TRBJ1-2; maybe TRBD1 (6 bases). The CDR3 contains 14 residues. Germline V gene lookup returns CDR1 MDHEN and CDR2 SYDVKM. Trimming stripped 4 bases from V and 2 bases from J, with 11 bases between. The CDR3 DNA sequence: TGTGCCAGCAGTTCCTGGACAGCGAACTATGGCTACACCTTC. Its protein is CASSSWTANYGYTF.

The DNA for the CDR3 is TGTGCCAGCAGTTTATTGCAGAACACCGGGGAGCTGTTTTTT. Protein: CASSLLQNTGELFF. This rearrangement joins TRBV28 to TRBJ2-2; unclear D gene. Trimming cost V 1 base and J 1 base, with 4 bases left between them. Germline V CDR1 and CDR2: MDHEN, SYDVKM. This CDR3 comprises 14 residues.